This T cell receptor beta chain was identified during a study of T cell responses to AZD1222 COVID-19 vaccine. As for this clone: The target antigen is unknown.

CDR3 size: 18 residues. Germline loops: CDR1 SGHDT, CDR2 YYEEEE. V lost 3 bases to trimming and J lost 3 bases; unmatched junction nucleotides: 12. Generated by immunoSEQ multiplex PCR, the TCRdb table keeps only in-frame clones and is missing some. This table has 200,000 or so clones, about 90% appearing once. Findings of the study overall: The span of vaccine-associated CD4 TCRs extended across spike, with dominance at 160-218 and 743-854.

This specimen consisted of peripheral blood, obtained on day 0 of AZD1222 vaccination. This sequence originates from an adult in good health. The rearrangement joins TRBV5-6 to TRBJ1-2; 12 bases map to TRBD1. CDR3 protein: CASSSTGTGGNVDYGYTF. The DNA of the CDR3 is TGTGCCAGCAGCTCGACCGGGACAGGGGGCAACGTGGACTATGGCTACACCTTC.